The 7 T cell receptor beta chains below were found in one sample sequenced in a study of radiation and T cells in renal cell carcinoma. The time point is: blood 2 weeks post-SBRT. Treatment meaning: 15 Gy SBRT to primary tumor, nephrectomy 4 weeks later. Assay: immunoSEQ multiplex PCR; the TCRdb copy retains only in-frame clones and omits some. Of more than 95,000 clones listed, around 85% are singletons. The material sequenced was blood, taken from a patient whose treatment included radiotherapy and nephrectomy. These receptor sequences come from a man in his forties or fifties with renal cell carcinoma.

The rearrangement joins TRBV4-3 to TRBJ2-1, with TRBD2 matching over 8 bases. CDR1 and CDR2 from the germline V gene are LGHNA and YSLEER. With V trimmed by 1 base and J by 9 bases, 11 bases remained unmatched. The length of the CDR3 is 16 residues. Written as DNA, the CDR3 is TGCGCCAGCAGCCAAGTCGGGGCGGGGGGCCAGGGTGAGCAGTTCTTC. It yields the protein CASSQVGAGGQGEQFF.

This chain links TRBV7-8 with TRBJ1-1, with TRBD1 identical over 7 bases. CDR3 length: 14 residues. Trimming took 5 bases from V and 3 from J; bases not matched to a gene: 6. Germline lookup yields CDR1 SGHVS and CDR2 FQNEAQ. The CDR3, as DNA: TGTGCCAGCAGCAACGGACAGGCGGACACTGAAGCTTTCTTT. Residues: CASSNGQADTEAFF. The full variable domain, with the rest looked up from reference TRBV7-8 and TRBJ1-1, is GAGVSQSPRYKVAKRGQDVALRCDPISGHVSLFWYQQALGQGPEFLTYFQNEAQLDKSGLPSDRFFAERPEGSVSTLKIQRTQQEDSAVYLCASSNGQADTEAFFGQGTRLTVV.

The chain carries TRBV2 and TRBJ2-7; D unclear. V was shortened by 2 bases and J by 5 bases, with 7 bases between the two germline ends. The CDR3 sequence is 12 residues long. Germline V gene data show CDR1 as SNHLY and CDR2 as FYNNEI. The CDR3 sequence is CASSEQDHEQYF. The CDR3 DNA follows: TGTGCCAGCAGTGAACAGGACCACGAGCAGTACTTC.

The chain links TRBV5-1 to TRBJ2-7, with TRBD1 matching over 8 bases. After removal of 4 bases from V and 6 bases from J, the junction contained 3 bases not matched to a gene. This CDR3 contains 12 residues. Germline CDR1 SGHRS, CDR2 YFSETQ. Written as DNA, the CDR3 is TGCGCCAGCAGCGGACAGGGTCTCGAGCAGTACTTC. Translating gives CASSGQGLEQYF.

This clone showed up just a few times. This chain connects TRBV27 to TRBJ2-3; D gene ambiguous. The CDR3 runs to 10 residues. The V and J ends lost 7 bases and 5 bases respectively, with 4 bases between them. Germline V lookup: CDR1 MNHEY, CDR2 SMNVEV (reference sequence). Here the CDR3 reads CASTGDTQYF. The CDR3 DNA sequence: TGTGCCAGCACCGGAGATACGCAGTATTTT.

Points on this clone: Within the sample, other DNA sequences also encode this same CDR3. This rearrangement joins TRBV18 to TRBJ2-7, with D possibly being TRBD1 or TRBD2 (5 bases each). V was shortened by 3 bases and J by 4 bases, with 10 bases between the two germline ends. The V gene's germline CDR1 is KGHSH and CDR2 LQKENI. This CDR3 region has 13 residues. CDR3 amino acids: CASSPGAGYEQYF. In DNA, the CDR3 is TGTGCCAGCTCACCCGGGGCCGGATACGAGCAGTACTTC.

The chain employs TRBV6-1 and TRBJ1-1; D remains ambiguous. Germline loops: CDR1 MNHNS, CDR2 SASEGT. The CDR3 contains 13 residues. The V end was cut by 7 bases, the J end by 0 bases, with 9 bases between. The CDR3 loop is CASKADMNTEAFF. For the CDR3, the DNA is TGTGCCAGCAAAGCAGACATGAACACTGAAGCTTTCTTT.